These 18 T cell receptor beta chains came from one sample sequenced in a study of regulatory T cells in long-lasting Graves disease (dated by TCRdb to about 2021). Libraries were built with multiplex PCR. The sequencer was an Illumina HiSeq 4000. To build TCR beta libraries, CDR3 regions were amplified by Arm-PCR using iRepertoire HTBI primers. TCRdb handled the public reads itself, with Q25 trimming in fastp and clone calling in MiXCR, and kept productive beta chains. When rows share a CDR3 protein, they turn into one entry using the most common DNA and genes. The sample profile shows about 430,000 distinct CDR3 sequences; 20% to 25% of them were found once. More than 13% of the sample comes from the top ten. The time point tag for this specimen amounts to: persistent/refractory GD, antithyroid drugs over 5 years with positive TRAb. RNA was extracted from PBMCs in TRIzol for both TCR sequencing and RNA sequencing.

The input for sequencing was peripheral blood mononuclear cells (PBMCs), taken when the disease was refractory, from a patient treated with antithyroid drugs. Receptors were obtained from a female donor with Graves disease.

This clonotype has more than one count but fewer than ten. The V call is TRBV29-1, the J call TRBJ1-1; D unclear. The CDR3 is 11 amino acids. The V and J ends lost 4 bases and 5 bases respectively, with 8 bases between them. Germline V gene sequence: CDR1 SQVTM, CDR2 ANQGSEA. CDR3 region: CSVGQFTEAFF. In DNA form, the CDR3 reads TGCAGCGTTGGGCAATTTACTGAAGCTTTCTTT.

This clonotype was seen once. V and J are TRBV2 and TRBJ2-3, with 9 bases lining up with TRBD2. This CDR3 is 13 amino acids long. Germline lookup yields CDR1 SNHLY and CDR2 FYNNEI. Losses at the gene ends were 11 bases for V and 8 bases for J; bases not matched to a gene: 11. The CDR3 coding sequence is TGTGCCCACCGGGATAGCGGGAGAGTTACGCAGTATTTT. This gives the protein CAHRDSGRVTQYF. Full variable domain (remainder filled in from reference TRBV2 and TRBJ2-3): EPEVTQTPSHQVTQMGQEVILRCVPISNHLYFYWYRQILGQKVEFLVSFYNNEISEKSEIFDDQFSVERPDGSNFTLKIRSTKLEDSAMYFCAHRDSGRVTQYFGPGTRLTVL.

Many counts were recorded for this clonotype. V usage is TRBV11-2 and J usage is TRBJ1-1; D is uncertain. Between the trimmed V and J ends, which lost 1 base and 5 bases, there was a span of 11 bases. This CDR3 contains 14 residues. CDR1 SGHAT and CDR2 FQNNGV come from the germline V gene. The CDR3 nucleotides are TGTGCCAGCAGCTTAGTTCCCCGCAGTACTGAAGCTTTCTTT. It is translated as CASSLVPRSTEAFF.

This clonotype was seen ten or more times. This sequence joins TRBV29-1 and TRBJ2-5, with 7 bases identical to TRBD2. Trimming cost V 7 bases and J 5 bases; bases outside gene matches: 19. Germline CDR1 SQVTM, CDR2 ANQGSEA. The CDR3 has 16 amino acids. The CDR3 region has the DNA TGCAGCGGCCGACCTCCCACTATGGGAGGGCGGGAGACCCAGTACTTC. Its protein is CSGRPPTMGGRETQYF.

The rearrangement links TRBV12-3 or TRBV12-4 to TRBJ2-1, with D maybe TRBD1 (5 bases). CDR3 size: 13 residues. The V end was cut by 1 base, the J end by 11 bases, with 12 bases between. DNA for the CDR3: TGTGCCAGCAGTTTAGGACAGCCCCAGCAGCAGTTCTTC. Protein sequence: CASSLGQPQQQFF.

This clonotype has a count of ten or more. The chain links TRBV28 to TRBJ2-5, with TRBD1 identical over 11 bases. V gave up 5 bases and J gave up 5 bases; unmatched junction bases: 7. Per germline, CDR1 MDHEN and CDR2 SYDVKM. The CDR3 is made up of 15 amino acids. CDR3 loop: CASSPLGTGGETQYF. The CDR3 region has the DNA TGTGCCAGCAGTCCCCTGGGGACAGGGGGGGAGACCCAGTACTTC.

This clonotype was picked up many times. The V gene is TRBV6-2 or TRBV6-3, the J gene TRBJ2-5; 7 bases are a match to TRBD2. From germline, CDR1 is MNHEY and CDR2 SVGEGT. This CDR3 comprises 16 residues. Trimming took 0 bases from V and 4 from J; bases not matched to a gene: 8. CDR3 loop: CASSYSTGTTGETQYF. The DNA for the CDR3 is TGTGCCAGCAGTTACTCAACCGGGACTACGGGAGAGACCCAGTACTTC.

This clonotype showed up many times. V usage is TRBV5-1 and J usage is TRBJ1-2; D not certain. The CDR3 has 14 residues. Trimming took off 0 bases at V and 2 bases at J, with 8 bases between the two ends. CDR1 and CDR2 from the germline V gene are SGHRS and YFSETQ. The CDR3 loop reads CASSLAAENYGYTF. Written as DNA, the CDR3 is TGCGCCAGCAGCTTGGCCGCAGAAAACTATGGCTACACCTTC.

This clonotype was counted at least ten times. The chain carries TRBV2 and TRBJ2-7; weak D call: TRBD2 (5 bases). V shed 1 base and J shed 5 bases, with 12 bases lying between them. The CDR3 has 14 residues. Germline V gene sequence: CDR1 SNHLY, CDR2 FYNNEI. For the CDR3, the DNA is TGTGCCAGCAGTGAAGACCGGCGAGCGGACGAGCAGTACTTC. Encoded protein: CASSEDRRADEQYF.

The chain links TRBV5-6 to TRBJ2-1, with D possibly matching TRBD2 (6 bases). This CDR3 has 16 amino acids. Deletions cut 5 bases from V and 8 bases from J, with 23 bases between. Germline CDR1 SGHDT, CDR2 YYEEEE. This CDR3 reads CASSPSPGLFNDEQFF. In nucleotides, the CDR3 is TGTGCCAGCAGTCCCAGTCCGGGACTCTTTAACGATGAGCAGTTCTTC.

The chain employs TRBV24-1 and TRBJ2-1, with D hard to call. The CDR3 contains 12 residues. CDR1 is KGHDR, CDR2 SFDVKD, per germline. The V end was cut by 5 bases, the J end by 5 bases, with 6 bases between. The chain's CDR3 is CATSATDNEQFF. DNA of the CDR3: TGTGCCACCAGTGCAACTGACAATGAGCAGTTCTTC.

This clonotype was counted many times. For the CDR3, the DNA is TGTGCCAGCAGCCCCGTTGGAGGGGGCTCCACTGAAGCTTTCTTT. Translation gives CASSPVGGGSTEAFF. V and J are TRBV3-1 and TRBJ1-1; 7 bases match TRBD1. Trimming removed 4 bases from V and 4 bases from J; junction bases left unmatched: 9. Looked up from germline, CDR1 is LGHDT and CDR2 is YNNKEL (reference sequence). The CDR3 contains 15 residues.

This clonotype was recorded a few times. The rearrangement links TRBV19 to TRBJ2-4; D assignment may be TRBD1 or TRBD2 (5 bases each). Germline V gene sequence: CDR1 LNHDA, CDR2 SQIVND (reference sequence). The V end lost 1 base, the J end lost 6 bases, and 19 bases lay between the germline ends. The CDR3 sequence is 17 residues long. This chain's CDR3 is CASSIGIRDGTGNIQYF. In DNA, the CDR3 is TGTGCCAGTAGTATAGGGATTCGGGACGGGACGGGAAACATTCAGTACTTC. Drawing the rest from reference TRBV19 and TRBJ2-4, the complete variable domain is DGGITQSPKYLFRKEGQNVTLSCEQNLNHDAMYWYRQDPGQGLRLIYYSQIVNDFQKGDIAEGYSVSREKKESFPLTVTSAQKNPTAFYLCASSIGIRDGTGNIQYFGAGTRLSVL.

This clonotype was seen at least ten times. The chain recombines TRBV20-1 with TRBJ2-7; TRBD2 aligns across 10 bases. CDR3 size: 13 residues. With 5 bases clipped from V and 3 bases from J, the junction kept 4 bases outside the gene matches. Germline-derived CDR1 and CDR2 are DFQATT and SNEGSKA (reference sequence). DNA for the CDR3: TGCAGTGCTCTAGCGGGGGCATACTACGAGCAGTACTTC. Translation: CSALAGAYYEQYF.

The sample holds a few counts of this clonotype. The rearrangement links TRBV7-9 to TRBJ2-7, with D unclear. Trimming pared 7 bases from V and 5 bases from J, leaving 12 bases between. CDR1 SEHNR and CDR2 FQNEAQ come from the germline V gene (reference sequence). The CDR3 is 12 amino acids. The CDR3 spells CASTIKVHEQYF. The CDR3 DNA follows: TGTGCCAGCACCATAAAGGTCCACGAGCAGTACTTC.

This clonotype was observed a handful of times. The CDR3 bases are TGCGCCAGCAGCCAAAGAGCGGGAGGTGACTACGAGCAGTACTTC. Its translation is CASSQRAGGDYEQYF. This chain joins TRBV4-1 and TRBJ2-7; the match to TRBD2 covers 9 bases. Germline CDR1 and CDR2: MGHRA and YSYEKL. The CDR3 is 15 amino acids. With V trimmed by 2 bases and J by 3 bases, 5 bases remained unmatched.

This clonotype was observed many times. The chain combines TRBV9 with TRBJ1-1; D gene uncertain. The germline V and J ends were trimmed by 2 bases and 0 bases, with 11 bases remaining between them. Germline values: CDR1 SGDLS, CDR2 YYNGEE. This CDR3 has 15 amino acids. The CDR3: CASSVGGTMNTEAFF. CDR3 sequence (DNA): TGTGCCAGCAGCGTGGGAGGAACGATGAACACTGAAGCTTTCTTT. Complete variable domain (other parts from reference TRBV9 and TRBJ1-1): DSGVTQTPKHLITATGQRVTLRCSPRSGDLSVYWYQQSLDQGLQFLIQYYNGEERAKGNILERFSAQQFPDLHSELNLSSLELGDSALYFCASSVGGTMNTEAFFGQGTRLTVV.

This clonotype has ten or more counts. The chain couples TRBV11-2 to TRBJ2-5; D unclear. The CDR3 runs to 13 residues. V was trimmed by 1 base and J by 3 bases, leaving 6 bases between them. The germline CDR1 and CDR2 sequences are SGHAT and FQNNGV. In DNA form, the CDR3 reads TGTGCCAGCAGCTTAGCTAGTAAAGAGACCCAGTACTTC. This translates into CASSLASKETQYF.